The sequence of this TCR beta chain was determined in a study of siplizumab effects on memory and regulatory T cells (dated by TCRdb to the late 2010s). Study-wide context: The effect of the anti-CD2 antibody siplizumab on alloreactive T-cell subsets was examined in allogeneic mixed lymphocyte reactions constructed from human PBMCs. General conclusions and limits of the study: Among mappable alloreactive CD4+ clones, the Treg-derived fraction averaged around 69% with siplizumab versus around 25% in control reactions. Because sequences below about 10^-5 frequency were poorly captured, only a minor fraction of alloreactive clones could be mapped to unstimulated subsets. Whether proliferating Tregs from siplizumab cultures were suppressive was not functionally confirmed. Greater diversity appeared to be present in unstimulated naive T cells than in memory T cells, and a substantial contribution to the alloresponse seemed to be made by naive cells. A naive or memory phenotype could not be assigned to roughly 75-97% of proliferating CD4+ or CD8+ clones. The cumulative frequency of alloreactive sequences traceable to unstimulated CD4+ memory T cells was significantly reduced by siplizumab.

The library was made by the immunoSEQ multiplex PCR assay. Each sample had 80,000 to 100,000 TCR templates assayed by the deep sequencing platform. Genomic DNA extracted from sorted T cells was used for TCRbeta CDR3 sequencing. The source study handled its data this way. The R programming language was used for clonal analysis of TCRbeta CDR3 data. Unstimulated samples were compared with post-reaction CFSE-low samples to define alloreactive CD4+ and CD8+ clones. By matching sequences to the repertoires of sorted unstimulated Treg and non-Treg cells, each alloreactive CD4+ clone was assigned a regulatory or non-regulatory origin. TCRdb carries this immuneACCESS record with in-frame sequences only. Its versions omit some clonotypes, under half of them owing to an unresolved V gene in the studies checked, with the rest unexplained. That table supplies the V and J calls and clone size; D and trimming were determined from the DNA. The sample table records approximately 110,000 clones; under 95% of these occur just once. The ten top clones hold approximately 0.73% of the sample.

CDR1 and CDR2 are drawn from the germline V gene (reference sequence): LNHDA, SQIVND. Between the V and J ends, shortened by 4 bases and 4 bases respectively, the junction contains 19 bases. The CDR3 spans 16 residues, from the cysteine through the phenylalanine. The DNA shown is the 48-base CDR3, in frame from base 1. In regard to this clone: What antigen it recognizes has not been identified. Nothing much larger sits one base from this clone, and base qualities are not available.

Sorted unstimulated T cells and proliferating T cells recovered from mixed lymphocyte reactions underwent TCRbeta CDR3 sequencing. Fresh whole blood from some ten HLA-typed healthy donors was used as the source from which PBMCs were isolated. To map where alloreactive clones came from, CD4+ regulatory T cells in the unstimulated state were FACS-sorted. The sample taken for sequencing was Tregs sorted from blood. This chain joins TRBV19 to TRBJ1-1; the D gene is perhaps TRBD1, from 5 matching bases. The TCR comes from a human donor in good health. The CDR3 sequence is CASSKARGSQSTEAFF. The bases are TGTGCCAGTAGTAAGGCCCGGGGCAGTCAGAGCACTGAAGCTTTCTTT.